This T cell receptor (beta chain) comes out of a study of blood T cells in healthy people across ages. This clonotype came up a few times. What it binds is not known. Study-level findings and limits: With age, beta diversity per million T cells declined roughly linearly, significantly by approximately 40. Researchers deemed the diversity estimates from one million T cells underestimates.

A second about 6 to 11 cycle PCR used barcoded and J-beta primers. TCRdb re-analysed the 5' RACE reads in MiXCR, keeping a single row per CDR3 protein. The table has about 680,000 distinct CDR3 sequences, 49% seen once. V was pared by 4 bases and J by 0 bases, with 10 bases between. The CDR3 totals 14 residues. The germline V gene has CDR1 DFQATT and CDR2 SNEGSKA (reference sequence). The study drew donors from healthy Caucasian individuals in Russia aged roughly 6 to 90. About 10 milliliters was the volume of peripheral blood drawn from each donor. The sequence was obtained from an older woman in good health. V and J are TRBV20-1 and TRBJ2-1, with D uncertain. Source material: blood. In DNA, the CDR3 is TGCAGTGCTAAGGGATGGAGCTCCTACAATGAGCAGTTCTTC. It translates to CSAKGWSSYNEQFF.